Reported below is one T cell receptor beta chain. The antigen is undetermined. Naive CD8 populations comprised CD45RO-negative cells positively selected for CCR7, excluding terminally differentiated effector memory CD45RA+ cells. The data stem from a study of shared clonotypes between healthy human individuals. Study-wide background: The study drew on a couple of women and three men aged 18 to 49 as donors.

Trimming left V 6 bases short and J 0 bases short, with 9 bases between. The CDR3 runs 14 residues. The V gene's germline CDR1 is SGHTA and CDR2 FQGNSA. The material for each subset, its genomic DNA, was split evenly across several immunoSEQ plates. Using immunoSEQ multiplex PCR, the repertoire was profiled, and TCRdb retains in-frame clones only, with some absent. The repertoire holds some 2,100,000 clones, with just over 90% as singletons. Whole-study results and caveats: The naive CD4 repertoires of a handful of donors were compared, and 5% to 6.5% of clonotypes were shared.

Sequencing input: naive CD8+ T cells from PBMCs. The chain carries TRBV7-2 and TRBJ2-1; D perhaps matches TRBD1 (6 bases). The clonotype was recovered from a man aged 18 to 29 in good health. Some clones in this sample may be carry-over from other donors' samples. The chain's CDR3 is CASRDSSSYNEQFF. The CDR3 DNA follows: TGTGCCAGCAGGGACAGTAGCTCCTACAATGAGCAGTTCTTC.